These 7 T cell receptor beta chains originate from one sample sequenced in a study of T-cell reconstitution after alpha-beta-depleted transplantation in children. The authors prepared the TCRbeta library with unique molecular identifiers. TCRdb reprocessed the PCR reads with MiXCR, giving one entry per CDR3 protein. This sample carries fewer than 450,000 distinct CDR3 sequences, about 16% of them seen once, and the ten largest clones take roughly 40%. The source material was PBMCs, mostly from graft donor cells, sampled 360 days after TCRalphabeta/CD19-depleted stem cell transplant. These receptor sequences come from a male patient aged 2 to 10 who had a stem cell transplant for acute lymphoblastic leukemia, so the T cells may come from the graft donor.

The rearrangement links TRBV6-2 or TRBV6-3 to TRBJ2-1; 7 bases fit TRBD1. CDR3 size: 15 residues. Germline CDR1 MNHEY, CDR2 SVGEGT. The V and J ends lost 9 bases and 4 bases, in that order; junction bases with no gene match: 12. CDR3 in DNA: TGTGCCAGTGGTCAGGGGGATAGAAATTACAATGAGCAGTTCTTC. Residues: CASGQGDRNYNEQFF.

Notes on this clonotype: A clone one base away is much larger, so this may be a read error. The rearrangement uses TRBV4-3 and TRBJ2-6, with D possibly being TRBD1 or TRBD2 (5 bases each). The CDR3 contains 17 residues. CDR1 LGHNA and CDR2 YSLEER come from the germline V gene. DNA of the CDR3: TGCGCCAGCAGCCAAGATGCAGGGAGCTCTGGGGCCAACGACCTGACTTTC. Amino acid sequence: CASSQDAGSSGANDLTF.

The chain uses TRBV11-1 and TRBJ2-3; D is possibly TRBD1 (6 bases). Germline assignment: CDR1 SGHAT and CDR2 FQDESV (reference sequence). V was clipped by 4 bases and J by 1 base, with 18 bases between them. This CDR3 is built from 17 residues. This CDR3 is CASSSQAAGVGTDTQYF. The CDR3 nucleotides read TGTGCCAGCAGCTCTCAAGCGGCAGGGGTTGGCACAGATACGCAGTATTTT.

This clonotype turned up a few times. V gene TRBV10-3 combines with J gene TRBJ2-6, with D perhaps matching TRBD1 (6 bases). V was trimmed by 5 bases and J by 0 bases, leaving 17 bases between them. This CDR3 has 18 residues. Germline-derived CDR1 and CDR2 are ENHRY and SYGVKD. The CDR3 nucleotides are TGTGCCATCAGTCCACCGACAGGACACATCTCTGGGGCCAACGTCCTGACTTTC. It codes for CAISPPTGHISGANVLTF.

This clonotype was detected once. One end of the junction varies from germline; a read error may be responsible. The gene calls are TRBV18 and TRBJ1-1, with D perhaps TRBD1 (5 bases). CDR1 KGHSH and CDR2 LQKENI come from the germline V gene. The CDR3 covers 13 residues. The CDR3 here is CASSFTGGTEASF. CDR3 sequence (DNA): TGTGCCAGCTCTTTCACAGGTGGAACTGAAGCTTCCTTT.

This clonotype was counted between two and nine times. V and J are TRBV29-1 and TRBJ2-1, with D unclear. V lost 5 bases and J lost 9, with 11 bases in between. The CDR3 is made up of 11 amino acids. From germline, CDR1 is SQVTM and CDR2 ANQGSEA. As DNA, the CDR3 is TGCAGCGTTAATGACCCCTCTGAGCAGTTCTTC. It is translated as CSVNDPSEQFF.

This clonotype has ten or more counts. This sequence joins TRBV5-1 and TRBJ2-1; 10 bases line up with TRBD1. The CDR3 contains 16 residues. Per the germline V gene, CDR1 is SGHRS and CDR2 is YFSETQ. With V trimmed by 0 bases and J by 7 bases, 7 bases remained unmatched. As DNA, the CDR3 is TGCGCCAGCAGCTTGGCCGGGACAGGGGTGATTAATGAGCAGTTCTTC. It codes for CASSLAGTGVINEQFF.